One T cell receptor beta chain is described in this entry. The data were taken from a study of blood T cell repertoires in COVID-19. About the research overall: Samples of COVID-19 (acute and convalescent) were obtained from the United States, Italy and Spain. Sources were T cells, B-cell-depleted T cells, or PBMCs; the material itself was cDNA or gDNA.

Authors' processing steps: Counts of nucleated cells, estimated from reference gene primer amplification, were obtained. The data were produced by immunoSEQ multiplex PCR, yet TCRdb's version contains in-frame clones alone and is incomplete. The V and J calls and clone size are taken from that table; D and trimming were inferred from the DNA. The data hold roughly 180,000 clones, with about 86% observed a single time. This CDR3 spans 18 amino acids. V gave up 5 bases and J gave up 4 bases; unmatched junction bases: 14. Germline-derived CDR1 and CDR2 are SGHAT and FQNNGV. This receptor was identified in a woman aged 25 to 39 with active or convalescent COVID-19. The chain joins TRBV11-2 to TRBJ2-1, with TRBD2 identical over 10 bases. Input material: peripheral blood. The CDR3: CASSTPSGRGRSYNEQFF. In DNA, the CDR3 is TGTGCCAGCAGCACTCCTAGCGGGAGAGGTCGATCATACAATGAGCAGTTCTTC.